The 26 T cell receptor beta chains reported below all come from one sample, sequenced in a study of cytomegalovirus exposure and HLA in healthy donors. PCR involved 60 Vbeta and 13 Jbeta primers. Assay: immunoSEQ multiplex PCR; the TCRdb copy retains only in-frame clones and omits some. The table has roughly 150,000 clones, 70% to 80% seen once. Sequencing used PBMCs. Source of these receptors: a man aged 40-55 years in good health and CMV-seropositive.

For this clone: Other DNA sequences in this sample translate to the same CDR3. This rearrangement joins TRBV6-5 to TRBJ1-6, with D tentatively TRBD1 (5 bases). Germline V gene lookup returns CDR1 MNHEY and CDR2 SVGAGI. There are 14 residues in the CDR3. The V end lost 5 bases, the J end lost 2 bases, and 7 bases lay between the germline ends. The chain's CDR3 is CASSAGPYNSPLHF. Here the CDR3 DNA reads TGTGCCAGCAGTGCGGGGCCCTATAATTCACCCCTCCACTTT.

The chain links TRBV15 to TRBJ1-1; 7 nucleotides match TRBD1. V trimming: 3 bases; J trimming: 3 bases; junction bases outside the gene matches: 1. This CDR3 contains 13 residues. Germline V CDR1 and CDR2: LNHNV, YYDKDF (reference sequence). CDR3 residues: CATSSDRDTEAFF. The CDR3 DNA reads TGTGCCACCAGCAGCGACAGGGACACTGAAGCTTTCTTT.

The chain carries TRBV19 and TRBJ2-3; 10 bases are a match to TRBD2. Germline V gene lookup returns CDR1 LNHDA and CDR2 SQIVND (reference sequence). The CDR3 has 17 residues. Trimming removed 3 bases from V and 4 bases from J; junction bases left unmatched: 10. DNA of the CDR3: TGTGCCAGTAGTATTTTTTCTAGCGGGAGAGGGCCAGATACGCAGTATTTT. Translation gives CASSIFSSGRGPDTQYF.

The genes are TRBV12-5 and TRBJ2-2; the match to TRBD2 covers 10 bases. V was pared by 3 bases and J by 1 base, with 2 bases of the junction left unmatched. This CDR3 is built from 16 residues. From germline, CDR1 is LGHNT and CDR2 FRNRAP. CDR3: CASGFTSGMNTGELFF. CDR3 bases: TGTGCTAGTGGTTTCACTAGCGGGATGAACACCGGGGAGCTGTTTTTT.

The chain links TRBV28 to TRBJ2-2; 8 bases match TRBD1. Trimming took 9 bases from V and 3 from J; bases not matched to a gene: 6. From germline, CDR1 is MDHEN and CDR2 SYDVKM. CDR3 length equals 14 residues. The CDR3: CASVTGGDTGELFF. CDR3 nucleotides: TGTGCCAGTGTTACAGGGGGTGACACCGGGGAGCTGTTTTTT.

The chain recombines TRBV11-3 with TRBJ2-7; D ambiguous. The V and J ends lost 5 bases and 6 bases respectively, with 8 bases between them. CDR3 size: 11 residues. The germline CDR1 and CDR2 sequences are SGHNT and YENEEA. DNA for the CDR3: TGTGCCAGCAGCATCGGTGGCGAGCAGTACTTC. It specifies CASSIGGEQYF.

V usage is TRBV9 and J usage is TRBJ1-1, with D unresolved. The CDR3 sequence is 13 residues long. V shed 4 bases and J shed 0 bases, with 7 bases lying between them. Per the germline V gene, CDR1 is SGDLS and CDR2 is YYNGEE. The CDR3 region has the DNA TGTGCCAGCAGCTCCTCCCTGAACACTGAAGCTTTCTTT. Its protein product is CASSSSLNTEAFF. The variable domain in full, completed from reference TRBV9 and TRBJ1-1, reads DSGVTQTPKHLITATGQRVTLRCSPRSGDLSVYWYQQSLDQGLQFLIQYYNGEERAKGNILERFSAQQFPDLHSELNLSSLELGDSALYFCASSSSLNTEAFFGQGTRLTVV.

This rearrangement joins TRBV6-5 to TRBJ1-5, with TRBD1 as a possible D gene (5 bases). Between the trimmed V and J ends, which lost 3 bases and 5 bases, there was a span of 14 bases. CDR1 and CDR2 (germline): MNHEY, SVGAGI. The CDR3 covers 15 residues. The CDR3 here is CASSYSGEGHQPQHF. CDR3 sequence (DNA): TGTGCCAGCAGTTATAGCGGGGAGGGGCATCAGCCCCAGCATTTT.

The V and J genes are TRBV28 and TRBJ2-7; a weak D match, TRBD1 (6 bases). The CDR3 is 12 residues long. Germline-derived CDR1 and CDR2 are MDHEN and SYDVKM. V was pared by 5 bases and J by 6 bases, with 11 bases between. CDR3 DNA: TGTGCCAGCAGTCTACAGGGAACCGAGCAGTACTTC. Translated, it gives CASSLQGTEQYF.

The chain recombines TRBV10-3 with TRBJ2-1; possibly TRBD2 for D (6 bases). Trimming pared 6 bases from V and 7 bases from J, leaving 7 bases between. CDR1 is ENHRY and CDR2 is SYGVKD in the germline V gene. This CDR3 is 11 amino acids long. This chain's CDR3 is CAISGSNEQFF. The CDR3 DNA sequence: TGTGCCATCAGCGGGAGTAATGAGCAGTTCTTC.

V is TRBV7-2 and J is TRBJ1-2; weak D call: TRBD1 (5 bases). Between the trimmed V and J ends, which lost 8 bases and 2 bases, there was a span of 12 bases. Germline CDR1 reads SGHTA; CDR2 reads FQGNSA. There are 13 residues in the CDR3. The chain's CDR3 is CASRHDRNYGYTF. The DNA of the CDR3 is TGTGCCAGCCGTCATGACAGAAACTATGGCTACACCTTC.

This clone was detected only a few times. The genes are TRBV29-1 and TRBJ2-7, with D perhaps TRBD2 (6 bases). Germline V CDR1 and CDR2: SQVTM, ANQGSEA. This CDR3 is 15 amino acids long. V was trimmed by 5 bases and J by 3 bases, leaving 20 bases between them. The CDR3 region has the DNA TGCAGCGTTAGGTCAGAAGGAGGGCAGGGCTACGAGCAGTACTTC. As protein: CSVRSEGGQGYEQYF.

CDR3 protein: CASSPGGQGATEAFF. CDR3 sequence (DNA): TGTGCCAGCAGCCCAGGAGGACAGGGAGCCACTGAAGCTTTCTTT. The chain carries TRBV4-2 and TRBJ1-1, with 8 bases aligning to TRBD1. J lost 4 bases, V lost 4 bases, and 8 bases had no gene match. CDR3 length equals 15 residues. Germline CDR1 and CDR2: LGHNA and YNFKEQ.

The rearrangement links TRBV7-9 to TRBJ1-1, with 8 bases that match TRBD1. V shed 5 bases and J 5 bases; nucleotides not matched to a gene: 4. The CDR3 loop spans 13 amino acids. Germline V gives CDR1 SEHNR, CDR2 FQNEAQ (reference sequence). CDR3: CASSQQGGTEAFF. The CDR3 DNA is TGTGCCAGCAGCCAACAGGGGGGGACTGAAGCTTTCTTT.

The chain links TRBV9 to TRBJ1-1; D gene ambiguous. This CDR3 has 13 amino acids. In germline, CDR1 is SGDLS, CDR2 YYNGEE. V lost 5 bases, J lost 5 bases, and 13 bases lay in between. The CDR3 DNA reads TGTGCCAGCAGGGGTGCGGGTCGGACTGAAGCTTTCTTT. It is translated as CASRGAGRTEAFF.

J is TRBJ1-4 and V is TRBV28; D is uncertain. The germline V gene has CDR1 MDHEN and CDR2 SYDVKM. The CDR3 runs 11 residues. Trimming pared 8 bases from V and 4 bases from J, leaving 5 bases between. The CDR3 coding sequence is TGTGCCAGCGTCGGTAATGAAAAACTGTTTTTT. It specifies CASVGNEKLFF.

The chain uses TRBV11-2 and TRBJ1-2, with D uncertain. Germline V gene sequence: CDR1 SGHAT, CDR2 FQNNGV. The CDR3 covers 14 residues. V dropped 6 bases and J dropped 0 bases, with 11 bases sitting between them. CDR3 in DNA: TGTGCCAGCAGTTCCAGTACCTCTAACTATGGCTACACCTTC. It encodes CASSSSTSNYGYTF.

Only one count was recorded for this clone. One end of the junction is discordant with germline, which a read error may explain. The chain combines TRBV5-4 with TRBJ2-5; TRBD2 matches 10 bases. In germline, CDR1 is SGHNT, CDR2 YYREEE (reference sequence). The CDR3 covers 16 residues. The CDR3 DNA sequence: TGTGCCAGCAGCTTCCCGCTAGCGGGAGAGGCAGAGACCCCGTACTTC. Translated, it gives CASSFPLAGEAETPYF.

The chain couples TRBV7-8 to TRBJ2-7; the match to TRBD2 covers 10 bases. This CDR3 is 15 amino acids long. Trimming cost V 4 bases and J 9 bases; bases outside gene matches: 12. Per germline, CDR1 SGHVS and CDR2 FQNEAQ. CDR3 bases: TGTGCCAGCAGCTCGGCTAGCGGGAGATCAAGGAGGCAGTACTTC. It codes for CASSSASGRSRRQYF.

The rearrangement joins TRBV6-1 to TRBJ2-1, with 7 positions matching TRBD2. The germline CDR1 and CDR2 sequences are MNHNS and SASEGT. The CDR3 is made up of 14 amino acids. The V and J ends lost 6 bases and 1 base, in that order; junction bases with no gene match: 3. Written as DNA, the CDR3 is TGTGCCAGCAGGCCCGGGAGGTCCTACAATGAGCAGTTCTTC. This encodes CASRPGRSYNEQFF.

This chain connects TRBV28 to TRBJ2-7; TRBD2 matches at 7 bases. The V gene end was trimmed by 2 bases and the J gene end by 2 bases; junction bases not matched to a gene: 6. The CDR3 sequence is 15 residues long. Germline loops: CDR1 MDHEN, CDR2 SYDVKM. The CDR3 protein is CASSLAGEVPYEQYF. CDR3 nucleotides: TGTGCCAGCAGTTTAGCGGGGGAGGTCCCCTACGAGCAGTACTTC.

The chain has TRBV4-1 and TRBJ1-5; no reliable D call. V was cut by 4 bases and J by 3 bases, with 13 bases left in between. The germline CDR1 and CDR2 sequences are MGHRA and YSYEKL. CDR3 length equals 15 residues. The CDR3 DNA reads TGCGCCAGCAGCCCCGATGGTCGAGACAATCAGCCCCAGCATTTT. Amino acids: CASSPDGRDNQPQHF.

The chain uses TRBV28 and TRBJ2-3; D is uncertain. Trimming took off 4 bases at V and 4 bases at J, with 15 bases between the two ends. The length of the CDR3 is 15 residues. Germline values: CDR1 MDHEN, CDR2 SYDVKM. The CDR3 nucleotides read TGTGCCAGCAGTTCATCTAGTAATAATCCAGATACGCAGTATTTT. Its translation: CASSSSSNNPDTQYF.

The J gene is TRBJ2-2, the V gene TRBV6-5; no definite D call. This CDR3 region has 15 residues. Germline V gives CDR1 MNHEY, CDR2 SVGAGI. Deletions cut 3 bases from V and 4 bases from J, with 12 bases between. The DNA of the CDR3 is TGTGCCAGCAGTTATAGGAGAGAAGGCACCGGGGAGCTGTTTTTT. Translated, it gives CASSYRREGTGELFF.

This chain joins TRBV2 and TRBJ2-5, with 8 bases that match TRBD2. Germline-derived CDR1 and CDR2 are SNHLY and FYNNEI. The CDR3 sequence is 15 residues long. Trimming at V came to 4 bases and at J to 5 bases, leaving 9 bases not matched to a gene. DNA of the CDR3: TGTGCCAGCAGTGCGGGGGCGGGAGGTGGGGAGACCCAGTACTTC. It specifies CASSAGAGGGETQYF.

The chain couples TRBV9 to TRBJ1-3; the D gene is possibly TRBD1 (6 bases). Germline loops: CDR1 SGDLS, CDR2 YYNGEE. Trimming pared 4 bases from V and 4 bases from J, leaving 27 bases between. The CDR3 has 19 amino acids. In DNA, the CDR3 is TGTGCCAGCAGCCCAAGGACAGTGGGGCAGGGGTCGATAGGAAACACCATATATTTT. Protein sequence: CASSPRTVGQGSIGNTIYF.